The 28 T cell receptor beta chains listed next were all sequenced from one sample in a study of blood T cell repertoires in COVID-19. The assay was immunoSEQ multiplex PCR, and TCRdb's table has in-frame clones only and misses some. Found here are tens of thousands of clones, approximately 83% of them singletons; the top ten hold around 6.6%. Sequenced material: peripheral blood. The origin of the receptors is a man in his fifties or sixties with acute or convalescent COVID-19.

V gene TRBV28 combines with J gene TRBJ2-3, with 7 bases matching TRBD1. CDR3 length: 15 residues. The germline V gene has CDR1 MDHEN and CDR2 SYDVKM. V gave up 7 bases and J gave up 0 bases; unmatched junction bases: 7. The CDR3 loop is CASTPGTASTDTQYF. The CDR3 region has the DNA TGTGCCAGCACTCCCGGGACAGCTAGCACAGATACGCAGTATTTT.

The rearrangement joins TRBV2 to TRBJ1-2, with 8 nucleotides matching TRBD1. Per the germline V gene, CDR1 is SNHLY and CDR2 is FYNNEI. Trimming removed 6 bases from V and 4 bases from J; junction bases left unmatched: 7. The CDR3 totals 14 residues. CDR3 protein: CASRGQEALYGYTF. The CDR3 bases are TGTGCCAGCAGGGGACAGGAGGCCCTCTATGGCTACACCTTC.

The chain recombines TRBV28 with TRBJ1-5; D is unclear. Between the trimmed V and J ends, which lost 3 bases and 4 bases, there was a span of 10 bases. CDR3 length equals 14 residues. CDR1 and CDR2 (germline): MDHEN, SYDVKM. CDR3 in DNA: TGTGCCAGCAGTTTGTTCGAGAATAATCAGCCCCAGCATTTT. Protein product: CASSLFENNQPQHF.

The chain recombines TRBV3-1 (or the pseudogene TRBV3-2) with TRBJ1-1; D ambiguous. The germline V gene encodes CDR1 LGHDT and CDR2 YNNKEL (reference sequence). CDR3 length: 15 amino acids. Trimming cost V 0 bases and J 0 bases, with 8 bases left between them. CDR3 sequence (DNA): TGTGCCAGCAGCCAAGAACCCGCAGTGAACACTGAAGCTTTCTTT. Protein: CASSQEPAVNTEAFF.

The gene calls are TRBV12-3 or TRBV12-4 and TRBJ2-7; 9 bases are shared with TRBD1. The V gene end was trimmed by 8 bases and the J gene end by 6 bases; junction bases not matched to a gene: 5. There are 12 residues in the CDR3. CDR3 in amino acids: CASCVGQGEQYF. CDR3 sequence (DNA): TGTGCCAGCTGTGTGGGACAGGGCGAGCAGTACTTC.

This clone was picked up a small number of times. V and J are TRBV6-5 and TRBJ1-2; 8 bases align to TRBD1. Germline V CDR1 and CDR2: MNHEY, SVGAGI. This CDR3 has 15 residues. With 6 bases clipped from V and 2 bases from J, the junction kept 8 bases outside the gene matches. CDR3 residues: CASSFLDRVNYGYTF. CDR3 in DNA: TGTGCCAGCAGCTTTTTGGACAGGGTAAACTATGGCTACACCTTC.

The gene calls are TRBV6-2 or TRBV6-3 and TRBJ2-7, with TRBD1 identical over 7 bases. Germline CDR1 is MNHEY and CDR2 is SVGEGT. The CDR3 covers 15 residues. Unmatched junction bases numbered 9, after V lost 5 bases and J lost 2 bases. The CDR3 DNA reads as TGTGCCAGCAGTAGGGGGACAGCCACTACCTACGAGCAGTACTTC. Its protein product is CASSRGTATTYEQYF.

The genes are TRBV2 and TRBJ1-5, with a weak D call TRBD1 (5 bases). The CDR3 is 15 residues long. V was cut by 4 bases and J by 0 bases, with 10 bases left in between. Germline CDR1 is SNHLY and CDR2 is FYNNEI. CDR3 nucleotide sequence: TGTGCCAGCAGTGTGGAGGGACTTAGCAATCAGCCCCAGCATTTT. Translating it yields CASSVEGLSNQPQHF.

The genes are TRBV6-5 and TRBJ1-6; tentatively, D is TRBD1 (5 bases). From germline, CDR1 is MNHEY and CDR2 SVGAGI. V lost 0 bases and J lost 8, with 11 bases in between. The CDR3 loop spans 15 amino acids. As DNA, the CDR3 is TGTGCCAGCAGTTACTCGGAGGGGTACGATTCACCCCTCCACTTT. It translates to CASSYSEGYDSPLHF.

The rearrangement uses TRBV5-5 and TRBJ2-1; 14 positions agree with TRBD2. J gave up 5 bases and V 4 bases, and 11 bases lay outside the gene matches. This CDR3 has 18 amino acids. Germline CDR1 SGHKS, CDR2 YYEKEE (reference sequence). The CDR3 reads CASSPGTSGGLLDNEQFF. Here the CDR3 DNA reads TGTGCCAGCAGCCCGGGGACTAGCGGGGGATTACTAGACAATGAGCAGTTCTTC. The variable domain in full, completed from reference TRBV5-5 and TRBJ2-1, reads DAGVTQSPTHLIKTRGQQVTLRCSPISGHKSVSWYQQVLGQGPQFIFQYYEKEERGRGNFPDRFSARQFPNYSSELNVNALLLGDSALYLCASSPGTSGGLLDNEQFFGPGTRLTVL.

This CDR3 reads CASNNQGADTEAFF. CDR3 sequence (DNA): TGTGCCAGTAACAATCAAGGCGCGGACACTGAAGCTTTCTTT. The rearrangement uses TRBV19 and TRBJ1-1; no definite D call. Germline CDR1 reads LNHDA; CDR2 reads SQIVND (reference sequence). The CDR3 length is 14 residues. Trimming cost V 7 bases and J 3 bases, with 15 bases left between them.

The chain has TRBV18 and TRBJ2-2, with a weak D call TRBD1 (5 bases). This CDR3 comprises 14 residues. The ends were cut back, 3 bases at V and 3 bases at J, with 8 bases in the middle. Germline V gene sequence: CDR1 KGHSH, CDR2 LQKENI. CDR3 coding DNA: TGTGCCAGCTCACCTTCGACAGACACCGGGGAGCTGTTTTTT. Translating it yields CASSPSTDTGELFF.

This clone was counted once. The rearrangement links TRBV4-1 to TRBJ1-2; 9 bases agree with TRBD1. The CDR3 has 15 residues. V shed 0 bases and J 4 bases; nucleotides not matched to a gene: 3. CDR1 and CDR2 (germline): MGHRA, YSYEKL. CDR3 residues: CASSQEQGAGYGYTF. The CDR3 nucleotides are TGCGCCAGCAGCCAAGAACAGGGGGCTGGCTATGGCTACACCTTC.

The chain links TRBV18 to TRBJ1-2; tentatively, D is TRBD1 (5 bases). Germline CDR1 reads KGHSH; CDR2 reads LQKENI. CDR3 length: 12 amino acids. Deletions cut 5 bases from V and 8 bases from J, with 12 bases between. The CDR3 nucleotides read TGTGCCAGCTCAGCCCAGGGAAGCGGCTACACCTTC. This codes for CASSAQGSGYTF.

The chain combines TRBV2 with TRBJ1-1; no firm D call. Germline CDR1 and CDR2: SNHLY and FYNNEI. Trimming stripped 3 bases from V and 0 bases from J, with 8 bases between. CDR3 size: 14 residues. As DNA, the CDR3 is TGTGCCAGCAGTGATCGGAGCATGAACACTGAAGCTTTCTTT. Translated, it gives CASSDRSMNTEAFF.

This chain uses TRBV28 with TRBJ1-3, with TRBD1 matching over 10 bases. Trimming cost V 5 bases and J 3 bases; bases outside gene matches: 7. Germline CDR1 and CDR2: MDHEN and SYDVKM. This CDR3 has 16 amino acids. In nucleotides, the CDR3 is TGTGCCAGCAGTGCACCGGGACAGGGGTTTGGAAACACCATATATTTT. Translation gives CASSAPGQGFGNTIYF.

This chain connects TRBV6-5 to TRBJ1-1, with D hard to call. The CDR3 is 13 amino acids. V was clipped by 5 bases and J by 5 bases, with 12 bases between them. Germline CDR1 MNHEY, CDR2 SVGAGI. DNA for the CDR3: TGTGCCAGCAGTACCCCTCCGGGGACTGAAGCTTTCTTT. It translates to CASSTPPGTEAFF.

This clone was observed a handful of times. Other DNA sequences in the sample encode the same CDR3. The V and J genes are TRBV12-3 or TRBV12-4 and TRBJ1-1; TRBD1 aligns across 8 bases. Trimming at V came to 6 bases and at J to 4 bases, leaving 4 bases not matched to a gene. This CDR3 contains 13 residues. The CDR3 coding sequence is TGTGCCAGCAGCCCTGACAGGGGCACTGAAGCTTTCTTT. It encodes CASSPDRGTEAFF.

This clone appeared a single time. V is TRBV5-6 and J is TRBJ1-2; no clear D gene. Trimming cost V 2 bases and J 3 bases, with 11 bases left between them. From germline, CDR1 is SGHDT and CDR2 YYEEEE. The CDR3 has 14 amino acids. The CDR3 nucleotides are TGTGCCAGCAGCTTTGCCAGAAATTACTATGGCTACACCTTC. This codes for CASSFARNYYGYTF.

The DNA of the CDR3 is TGTGCCATACGGGACAGTTACACTGAAGCTTTCTTT. Translating it yields CAIRDSYTEAFF. The chain joins TRBV2 to TRBJ1-1; TRBD1 matches at 7 bases. This CDR3 comprises 12 residues. The J segment lost 3 bases and the V segment lost 10 bases, leaving 5 bases of the junction unmatched. CDR1 SNHLY and CDR2 FYNNEI come from the germline V gene. The whole variable domain, filled in from reference TRBV2 and TRBJ1-1, reads EPEVTQTPSHQVTQMGQEVILRCVPISNHLYFYWYRQILGQKVEFLVSFYNNEISEKSEIFDDQFSVERPDGSNFTLKIRSTKLEDSAMYFCAIRDSYTEAFFGQGTRLTVV.

The gene calls are TRBV6-5 and TRBJ1-5; D is unresolved. The CDR3 contains 14 residues. Germline CDR1 and CDR2: MNHEY and SVGAGI. Trimming shortened V by 8 bases and J by 7 bases, and 18 bases separated the two germline ends. The CDR3 nucleotides are TGTGCCAGCCGAGCGGTCAGGCCTAGGCAGCCCCAGCATTTT. Its translation: CASRAVRPRQPQHF.

The genes are TRBV18 and TRBJ1-5; a possible D gene is TRBD1 (6 bases). Germline CDR1 is KGHSH and CDR2 is LQKENI. This CDR3 contains 14 residues. Trimming cost V 8 bases and J 5 bases, with 16 bases left between them. CDR3 loop: CASHPNGGHQPQHF. The CDR3 DNA reads as TGTGCCAGCCACCCCAACGGGGGGCATCAGCCCCAGCATTTT.

The rearrangement joins TRBV10-3 to TRBJ2-7; tentatively, D is TRBD1 (6 bases). CDR3 length: 13 amino acids. Trimming took off 6 bases at V and 5 bases at J, with 14 bases between the two ends. CDR1 ENHRY and CDR2 SYGVKD come from the germline V gene. The CDR3 loop is CAIRGQTQDEQYF. In nucleotides, the CDR3 is TGTGCCATCAGGGGACAAACGCAGGACGAGCAGTACTTC.

This sequence joins TRBV4-1 and TRBJ2-3, with D tentatively TRBD2 (5 bases). This CDR3 contains 14 residues. Trimming cost V 3 bases and J 4 bases, with 11 bases left between them. Germline V CDR1 and CDR2: MGHRA, YSYEKL. The CDR3 reads CASSQQEGPDTQYF. The DNA for the CDR3 is TGCGCCAGCAGCCAGCAAGAGGGTCCAGATACGCAGTATTTT.

This clone was recorded only once. J is TRBJ2-2 and V is TRBV7-6, with a possible D match to TRBD2 (7 bases). Germline V lookup: CDR1 SGHVS, CDR2 FNYEAQ. Trimming pared 5 bases from V and 5 bases from J, leaving 21 bases between. The length of the CDR3 is 17 residues. As DNA, the CDR3 is TGTGCCAGCAGCACAGTACAAGGCCGGGGGGCGACCGGGGAGCTGTTTTTT. This translates into CASSTVQGRGATGELFF.

This clone was detected only once. The chain employs TRBV24-1 and TRBJ2-1, with TRBD1 as a possible D gene (6 bases). Trimming pared 5 bases from V and 2 bases from J, leaving 18 bases between. Germline values: CDR1 KGHDR, CDR2 SFDVKD. The CDR3 is made up of 17 amino acids. The CDR3 loop reads CATSGTGLPGTYNEQFF. In nucleotides, the CDR3 is TGTGCCACCAGTGGCACAGGGTTACCCGGCACCTACAATGAGCAGTTCTTC.

The chain recombines TRBV7-3 with TRBJ1-1, with D perhaps matching TRBD1 (5 bases). The CDR3 has 14 residues. Germline CDR1 SGHTA, CDR2 FQGTGA. Trimming removed 5 bases from V and 4 bases from J, with 14 bases in between. The CDR3 sequence: CASSLTRVATEAFF. The CDR3 DNA reads as TGTGCCAGCAGCCTGACCAGGGTTGCCACTGAAGCTTTCTTT.

The gene calls are TRBV6-5 and TRBJ2-2, with TRBD2 matching over 7 bases. The V gene end was trimmed by 5 bases and the J gene end by 7 bases; junction bases not matched to a gene: 4. Per the germline V gene, CDR1 is MNHEY and CDR2 is SVGAGI. This CDR3 comprises 13 residues. DNA of the CDR3: TGTGCCAGCAGTCGGGGGGTGGTCGGGGAGCTGTTTTTT. Translated: CASSRGVVGELFF.